This T cell receptor beta chain was captured by sequencing in a study of T cells in narcolepsy. About the study: Donors had narcolepsy type 1 or type 2, or were healthy controls. General observations from the study: No autoreactive T cell clone sequences appeared in some memory CD4+ repertoires. HCRT-specific and TRIB2-specific autoreactive clonotypes appeared among same-patient CSF and blood CD4+ clonotypes. Reportedly, autoreactive clonotypes were serially detected in patients' blood but not controls'.

The repertoire was sequenced with immunoSEQ multiplex PCR; TCRdb's copy has only in-frame clones and lacks some. The sample holds tens of thousands of clones, roughly 82% seen once. Points on this clone: The antigen remains unidentified.

The sample was CD45RA- memory CD4+ T cells from PBMCs. This TCR was sampled from a human donor with narcolepsy.

For the CDR3, the DNA is TGTGCCAGCAGTTTTGGATTGGACACCGGGGAGCTGTTTTTT. Translating gives CASSFGLDTGELFF. The J gene is TRBJ2-2, the V gene TRBV28; no clear D. The CDR3 runs 14 residues. The germline CDR1 and CDR2 sequences are MDHEN and SYDVKM. V was cut by 3 bases and J by 3 bases, with 8 bases left in between.